This passage covers 2 T cell receptor beta chains from one sample sequenced in a study of breast tumors, draining lymph nodes, adjacent tissues. TCRdb re-called the multiplex PCR reads with MiXCR, one entry per CDR3 protein. Here the sample spans 200,000 to 250,000 distinct CDR3 sequences, less than 40% being singletons. Breast cancer patients provided tissue from their axillary draining lymph nodes. Source material: axillary lymph node tissue. Source of these receptors: a female donor with breast cancer. Some clones in this sample may be carry-over from other donors' samples.

The chain couples TRBV15 to TRBJ1-2, with TRBD1 identical over 8 bases. There are 15 residues in the CDR3. V was clipped by 5 bases and J by 4 bases; unmatched bases: 9. Germline CDR1 and CDR2: LNHNV and YYDKDF (reference sequence). The CDR3 sequence is CATSRGQGQPYGYTF. The CDR3 DNA reads as TGTGCCACCAGCCGAGGACAGGGACAACCCTATGGCTACACCTTC.

V gene TRBV28 combines with J gene TRBJ2-3; D possibly corresponds to TRBD2 (5 bases). The ends were cut back, 5 bases at V and 3 bases at J, with 21 bases in the middle. CDR1 is MDHEN and CDR2 is SYDVKM in the germline V gene. CDR3 length: 17 residues. CDR3 amino acids: CASSPVNSVFWTDTQYF. CDR3 in DNA: TGTGCCAGCAGTCCGGTAAATAGCGTTTTCTGGACAGATACGCAGTATTTT.